This TCR beta chain is drawn from a study of T cells in women clearing cervical HPV infection. With regard to this clone: The read falls 3 residues short of the CDR3 end, and the missing part is taken from the germline J gene.

Looked up from germline, CDR1 is MDHEN and CDR2 is SYDVKM. CDR3 length: 14 amino acids. V was trimmed by 7 bases and J by 2 bases, leaving 15 bases between them. TCR beta CDR3 amplified by multiplex PCR from approximately 1,200 ng genomic DNA. TCRdb's table, derived via immunoSEQ multiplex PCR, lists solely in-frame clones and lacks some. The sample yields approximately 49,000 clones, of which the top ten take up about 1.5%. The sequence came from a woman between 18 and 75 years old with a cervical HPV16 infection that either progressed to CIN3+ or cleared (not recorded which). This chain links TRBV28 with TRBJ2-7; D is perhaps TRBD1 (7 bases). Sequencing used blood buffy coat. The CDR3 DNA, read in part, is TGTGCCAGCACCCTATCAGGGGGGACCTACGAG. Its protein product is CASTLSGGTYE. The whole CDR3 region reads CASTLSGGTYEQYF.